The clone carrying this T cell receptor (beta chain) was recorded at least ten times. Its antigen is undetermined. Then a second PCR, running about 7 to 11 cycles, was carried out with a sample-barcoded 5' primer and a J-beta primer mix. Per-sample output comprised a minimum of 2.5 million paired-end reads containing CDR3. TCRdb fed the 5' RACE reads into MiXCR, producing one record per CDR3 protein. The table includes 650,000 to 700,000 distinct CDR3 sequences, around 52% detected once. This record comes from a study of blood T cells in healthy people across ages. The study's findings and limits: The unsorted PBMCs prevented any conclusive comparison of naive versus antigen-experienced cells.

Researchers collected 9 to 10 milliliters of peripheral blood from every single donor. Total RNA amounts of at least 6 micrograms were extracted per sample. V lost 0 bases and J 5 bases, leaving 10 bases between the germline ends. Germline CDR1 and CDR2: SGHTA and FQGTGA. This CDR3 contains 14 residues. Sequencing used blood. The V gene is TRBV7-3, the J gene TRBJ2-5; possible D gene TRBD2, 5 bases. The sequence derives from a woman of 80 years or more in good health. The CDR3 loop reads CASSLTEGLETQYF. The CDR3 region has the DNA TGTGCCAGCAGCTTAACCGAGGGCCTGGAGACCCAGTACTTC.